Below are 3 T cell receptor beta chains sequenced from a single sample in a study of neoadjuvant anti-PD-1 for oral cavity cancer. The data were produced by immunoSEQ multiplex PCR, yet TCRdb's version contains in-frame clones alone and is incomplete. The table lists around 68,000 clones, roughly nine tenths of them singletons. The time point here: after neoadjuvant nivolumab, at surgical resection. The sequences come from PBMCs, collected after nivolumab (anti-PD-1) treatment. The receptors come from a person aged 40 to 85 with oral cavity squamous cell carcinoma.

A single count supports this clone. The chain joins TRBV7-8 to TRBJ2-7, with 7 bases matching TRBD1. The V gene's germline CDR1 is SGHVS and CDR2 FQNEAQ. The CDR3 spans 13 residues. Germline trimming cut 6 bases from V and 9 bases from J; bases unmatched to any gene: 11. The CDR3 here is CASRETGPTGQYF. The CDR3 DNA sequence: TGTGCCAGCAGGGAGACAGGGCCAACAGGGCAGTACTTC.

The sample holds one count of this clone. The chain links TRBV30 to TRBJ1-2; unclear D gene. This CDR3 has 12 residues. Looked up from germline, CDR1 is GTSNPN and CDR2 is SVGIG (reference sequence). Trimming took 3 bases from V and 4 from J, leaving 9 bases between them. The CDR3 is CAWRLGVYGYTF. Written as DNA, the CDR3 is TGTGCCTGGAGATTAGGCGTCTATGGCTACACCTTC.

The CDR3 region has the DNA TGCGCCAGCAGTAGAGGTCAAGCAGGGGTCCAAGAGACCCAGTACTTC. Amino acid sequence: CASSRGQAGVQETQYF. The chain employs TRBV10-1 and TRBJ2-5; a possible D gene is TRBD1 (6 bases). The V and J ends lost 5 bases and 1 base respectively, with 17 bases between them. Germline V gene lookup returns CDR1 WNHNN and CDR2 SYGVQD (reference sequence). CDR3 length equals 16 residues.